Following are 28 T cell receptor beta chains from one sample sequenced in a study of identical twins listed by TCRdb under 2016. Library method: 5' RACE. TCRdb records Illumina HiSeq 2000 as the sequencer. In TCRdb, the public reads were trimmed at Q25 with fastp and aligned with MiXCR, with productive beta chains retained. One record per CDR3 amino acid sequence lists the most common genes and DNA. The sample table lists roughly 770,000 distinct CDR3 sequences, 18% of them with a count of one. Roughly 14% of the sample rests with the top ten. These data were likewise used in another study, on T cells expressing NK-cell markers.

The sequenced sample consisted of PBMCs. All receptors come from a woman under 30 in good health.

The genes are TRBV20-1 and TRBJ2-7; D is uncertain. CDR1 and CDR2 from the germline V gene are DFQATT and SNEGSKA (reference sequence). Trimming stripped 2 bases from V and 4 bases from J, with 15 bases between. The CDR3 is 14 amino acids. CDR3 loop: CSARPQTDLYEQYF. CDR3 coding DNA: TGCAGTGCTAGACCACAAACGGACCTTTACGAGCAGTACTTC.

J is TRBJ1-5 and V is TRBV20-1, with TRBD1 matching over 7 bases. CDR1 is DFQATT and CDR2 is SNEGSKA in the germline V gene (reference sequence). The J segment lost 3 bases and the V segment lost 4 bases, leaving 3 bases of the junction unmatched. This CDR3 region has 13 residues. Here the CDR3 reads CSANRGNNQPQHF. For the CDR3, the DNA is TGCAGTGCTAACAGGGGCAACAATCAGCCCCAGCATTTT.

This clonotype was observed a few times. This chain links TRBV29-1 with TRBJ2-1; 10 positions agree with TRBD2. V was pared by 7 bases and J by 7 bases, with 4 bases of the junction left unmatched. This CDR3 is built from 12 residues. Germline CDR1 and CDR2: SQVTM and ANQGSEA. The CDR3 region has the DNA TGCAGCGCTGGGGGACTAGCGAATGAGCAGTTCTTC. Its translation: CSAGGLANEQFF.

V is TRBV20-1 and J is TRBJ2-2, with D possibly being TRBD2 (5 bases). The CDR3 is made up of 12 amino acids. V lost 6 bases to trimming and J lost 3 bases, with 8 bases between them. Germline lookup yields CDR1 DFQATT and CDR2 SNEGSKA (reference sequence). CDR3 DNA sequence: TGCAGTGCCGCAGCGGACACCGGGGAGCTGTTTTTT. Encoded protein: CSAAADTGELFF.

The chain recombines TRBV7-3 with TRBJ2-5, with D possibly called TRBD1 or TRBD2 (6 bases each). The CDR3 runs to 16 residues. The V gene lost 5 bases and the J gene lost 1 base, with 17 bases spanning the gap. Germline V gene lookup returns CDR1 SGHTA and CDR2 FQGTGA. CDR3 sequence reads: CASSPGASLFQETQYF. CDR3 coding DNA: TGTGCCAGCAGCCCGGGGGCCTCACTTTTCCAAGAGACCCAGTACTTC.

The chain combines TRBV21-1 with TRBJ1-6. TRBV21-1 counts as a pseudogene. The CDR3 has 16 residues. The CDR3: CASSNGSRDTYSPLHF. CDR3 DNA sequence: TGTGCCAGCAGCAACGGGAGTCGAGATACGTATTCACCCCTCCACTTT.

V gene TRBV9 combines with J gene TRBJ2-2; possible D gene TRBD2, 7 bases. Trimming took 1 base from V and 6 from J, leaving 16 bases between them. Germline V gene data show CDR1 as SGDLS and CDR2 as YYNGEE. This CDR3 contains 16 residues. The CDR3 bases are TGTGCCAGCAGCGTAAGGGGGAGGGCAGCAGCCGGGGAGCTGTTTTTT. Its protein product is CASSVRGRAAAGELFF.

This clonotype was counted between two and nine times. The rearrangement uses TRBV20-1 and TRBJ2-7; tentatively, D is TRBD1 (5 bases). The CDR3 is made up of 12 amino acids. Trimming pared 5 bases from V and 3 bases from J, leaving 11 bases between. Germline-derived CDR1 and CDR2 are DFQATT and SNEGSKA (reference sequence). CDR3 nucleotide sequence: TGCAGTGCTGGACCCCAGGGCTACGAGCAGTACTTC. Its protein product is CSAGPQGYEQYF.

CDR3 nucleotide sequence: TGCAGTGCTAAGGCGGGGGACAGGGCCCCGCGCGAGCAGTTCTTC. Amino acids: CSAKAGDRAPREQFF. The chain is built from TRBV20-1 and TRBJ2-1; TRBD1 aligns across 9 bases. The germline CDR1 and CDR2 sequences are DFQATT and SNEGSKA (reference sequence). Trimming at V came to 4 bases and at J to 10 bases, leaving 14 bases not matched to a gene. This CDR3 spans 15 amino acids.

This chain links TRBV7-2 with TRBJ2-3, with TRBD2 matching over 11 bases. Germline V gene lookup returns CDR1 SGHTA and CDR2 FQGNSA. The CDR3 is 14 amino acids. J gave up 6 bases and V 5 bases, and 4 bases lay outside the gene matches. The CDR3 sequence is CASSRLAGRDTQYF. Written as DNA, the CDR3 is TGTGCCAGCAGCCGACTAGCGGGGAGGGATACGCAGTATTTT.

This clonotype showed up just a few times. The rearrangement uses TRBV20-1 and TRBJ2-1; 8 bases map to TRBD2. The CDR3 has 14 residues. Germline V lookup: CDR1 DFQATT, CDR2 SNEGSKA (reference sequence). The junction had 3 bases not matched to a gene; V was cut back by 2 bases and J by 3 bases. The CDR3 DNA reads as TGCAGTGCTAGAAAAGCGGGGGACTACAATGAGCAGTTCTTC. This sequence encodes CSARKAGDYNEQFF.

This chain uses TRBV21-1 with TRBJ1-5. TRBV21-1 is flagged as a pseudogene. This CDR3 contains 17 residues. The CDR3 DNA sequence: TGTGCCAGCATTGCCAGGGGGCTTTGTTATAGCAATCAGCCCCAGCATTTT. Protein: CASIARGLCYSNQPQHF.

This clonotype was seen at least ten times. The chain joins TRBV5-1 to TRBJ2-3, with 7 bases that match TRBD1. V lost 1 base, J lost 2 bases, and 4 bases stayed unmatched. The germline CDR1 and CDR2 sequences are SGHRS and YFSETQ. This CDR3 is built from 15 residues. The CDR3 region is CASSLSGTATDTQYF. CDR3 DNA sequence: TGCGCCAGCAGCTTGTCCGGGACAGCCACAGATACGCAGTATTTT.

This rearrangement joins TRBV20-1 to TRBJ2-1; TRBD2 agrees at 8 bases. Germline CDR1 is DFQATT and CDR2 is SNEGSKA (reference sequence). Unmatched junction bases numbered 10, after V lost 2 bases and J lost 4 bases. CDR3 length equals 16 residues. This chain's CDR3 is CSARFASSGSYNEQFF. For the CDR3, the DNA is TGCAGTGCTAGATTCGCCTCCAGCGGGAGTTACAATGAGCAGTTCTTC.

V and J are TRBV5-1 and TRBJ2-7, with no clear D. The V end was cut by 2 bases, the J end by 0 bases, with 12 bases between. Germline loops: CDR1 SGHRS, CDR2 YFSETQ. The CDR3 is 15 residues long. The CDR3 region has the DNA TGCGCCAGCAGCTTAACTACTATGAGCTCCTACGAGCAGTACTTC. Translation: CASSLTTMSSYEQYF.

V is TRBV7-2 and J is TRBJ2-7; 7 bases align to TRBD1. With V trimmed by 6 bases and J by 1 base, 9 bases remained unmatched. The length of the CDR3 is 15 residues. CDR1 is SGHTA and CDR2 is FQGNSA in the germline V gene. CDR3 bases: TGTGCCAGCAGTCAAGAGACAGGGCATTCCTACGAGCAGTACTTC. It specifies CASSQETGHSYEQYF. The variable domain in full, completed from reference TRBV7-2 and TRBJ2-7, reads GAGVSQSPSNKVTEKGKDVELRCDPISGHTALYWYRQSLGQGLEFLIYFQGNSAPDKSGLPSDRFSAERTGGSVSTLTIQRTQQEDSAVYLCASSQETGHSYEQYFGPGTRLTVT.

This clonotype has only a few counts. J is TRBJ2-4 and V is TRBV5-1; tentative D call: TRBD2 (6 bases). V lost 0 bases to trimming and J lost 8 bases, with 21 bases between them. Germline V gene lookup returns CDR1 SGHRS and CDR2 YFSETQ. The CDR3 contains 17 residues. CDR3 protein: CASSLGLLGGALDIQYF. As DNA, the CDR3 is TGCGCCAGCAGCTTGGGGCTCCTTGGCGGGGCTCTGGACATTCAGTACTTC.

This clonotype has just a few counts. In DNA form, the CDR3 reads TGCAGTGCTAGAGCCGTAGCGGGCTACAATGAGCAGTTCTTC. Translating gives CSARAVAGYNEQFF. The V and J genes are TRBV20-1 and TRBJ2-1, with 7 bases that match TRBD2. CDR1 and CDR2 from the germline V gene are DFQATT and SNEGSKA (reference sequence). Unmatched junction bases numbered 3, after V lost 1 base and J lost 3 bases. The length of the CDR3 is 14 residues.

The CDR3, as DNA: TGCGCCAGCAGCTTTTCCGCAGGGAGGGCCGGGGAGCTGTTTTTT. Encoded protein: CASSFSAGRAGELFF. V is TRBV5-1 and J is TRBJ2-2; 7 bases align to TRBD2. The CDR3 is made up of 15 amino acids. Germline V gene sequence: CDR1 SGHRS, CDR2 YFSETQ. V was pared by 2 bases and J by 6 bases, with 7 bases of the junction left unmatched.

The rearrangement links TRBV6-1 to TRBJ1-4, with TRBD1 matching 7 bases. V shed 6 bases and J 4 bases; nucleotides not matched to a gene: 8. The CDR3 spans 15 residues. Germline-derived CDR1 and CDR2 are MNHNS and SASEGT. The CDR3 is CASRTPGQSNEKLFF. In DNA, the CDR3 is TGTGCCAGCAGAACTCCGGGACAGAGTAATGAAAAACTGTTTTTT.

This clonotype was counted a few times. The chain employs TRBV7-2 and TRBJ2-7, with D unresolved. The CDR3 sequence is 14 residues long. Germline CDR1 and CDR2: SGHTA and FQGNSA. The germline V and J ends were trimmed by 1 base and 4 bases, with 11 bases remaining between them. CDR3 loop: CASSLGPQTYEQYF. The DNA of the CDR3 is TGTGCCAGCAGCTTAGGACCCCAAACTTACGAGCAGTACTTC.

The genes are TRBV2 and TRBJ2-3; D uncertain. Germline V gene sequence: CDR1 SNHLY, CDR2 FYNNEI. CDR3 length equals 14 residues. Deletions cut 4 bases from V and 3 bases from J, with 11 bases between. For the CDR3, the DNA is TGTGCCAGCAGTGCCCTTTATGCTACAGATACGCAGTATTTT. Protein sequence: CASSALYATDTQYF.

CDR3 coding DNA: TGTGCCAGTGAGGACAGGCTGATCACCGGGGAGCTGTTTTTT. It yields the protein CASEDRLITGELFF. The rearrangement joins TRBV25-1 to TRBJ2-2, with 7 bases lining up with TRBD1. After removal of 9 bases from V and 4 bases from J, the junction contained 8 bases not matched to a gene. The CDR3 totals 14 residues. Germline V gene sequence: CDR1 MGHDK, CDR2 SYGVNS.

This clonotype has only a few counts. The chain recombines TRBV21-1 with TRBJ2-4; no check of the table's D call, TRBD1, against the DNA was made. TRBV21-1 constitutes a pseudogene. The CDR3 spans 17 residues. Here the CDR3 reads CASSKALGGSVNGIQYF. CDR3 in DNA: TGTGCCAGCAGCAAAGCGCTTGGGGGCAGCGTCAACGGCATTCAGTACTTC.

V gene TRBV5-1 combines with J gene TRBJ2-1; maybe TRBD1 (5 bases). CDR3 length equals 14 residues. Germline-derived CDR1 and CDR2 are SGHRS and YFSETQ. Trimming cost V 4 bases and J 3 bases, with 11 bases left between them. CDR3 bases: TGCGCCAGCAGCATTGACAGAAACTACAATGAGCAGTTCTTC. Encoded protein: CASSIDRNYNEQFF.

The CDR3, as DNA: TGTGCCAGCAGCCTCATCAGGGAAAATTCACCCCTCCACTTT. Its translation: CASSLIRENSPLHF. V gene TRBV7-8 combines with J gene TRBJ1-6; a possible D gene is TRBD1 (5 bases). This CDR3 has 14 amino acids. The V end was cut by 5 bases, the J end by 7 bases, with 12 bases between. Germline lookup yields CDR1 SGHVS and CDR2 FQNEAQ. The entire variable domain, with the rest obtained from reference TRBV7-8 and TRBJ1-6, is as follows: GAGVSQSPRYKVAKRGQDVALRCDPISGHVSLFWYQQALGQGPEFLTYFQNEAQLDKSGLPSDRFFAERPEGSVSTLKIQRTQQEDSAVYLCASSLIRENSPLHFGNGTRLTVT.

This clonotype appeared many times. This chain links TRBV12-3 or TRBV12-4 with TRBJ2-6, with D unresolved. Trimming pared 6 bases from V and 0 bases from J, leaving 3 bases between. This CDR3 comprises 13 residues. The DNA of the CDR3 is TGTGCCAGCAGCCGCTCTGGGGCCAACGTCCTGACTTTC. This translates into CASSRSGANVLTF.

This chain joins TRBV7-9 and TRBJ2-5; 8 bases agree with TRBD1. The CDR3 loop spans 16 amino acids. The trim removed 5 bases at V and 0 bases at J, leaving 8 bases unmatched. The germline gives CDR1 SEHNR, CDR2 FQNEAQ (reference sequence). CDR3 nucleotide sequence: TGTGCCAGCAGCCCTATGGACAGGGTGGACCAAGAGACCCAGTACTTC. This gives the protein CASSPMDRVDQETQYF.